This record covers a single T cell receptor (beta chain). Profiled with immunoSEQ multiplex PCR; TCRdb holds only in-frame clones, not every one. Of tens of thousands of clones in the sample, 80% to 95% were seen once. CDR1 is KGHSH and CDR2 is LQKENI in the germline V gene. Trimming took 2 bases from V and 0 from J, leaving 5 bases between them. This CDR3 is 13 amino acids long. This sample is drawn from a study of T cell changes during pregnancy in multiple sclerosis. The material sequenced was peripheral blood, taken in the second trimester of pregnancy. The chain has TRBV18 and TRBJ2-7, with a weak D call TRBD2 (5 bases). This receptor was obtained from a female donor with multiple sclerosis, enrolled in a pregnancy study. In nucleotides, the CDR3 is TGTGCCAGCTCACCAGGGAGCTCCTACGAGCAGTACTTC. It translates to CASSPGSSYEQYF.